Sequencing of this T cell receptor beta chain was carried out in a study of blood T cell repertoires in COVID-19 (dated by TCRdb to 2020 to 2021). Study-level background: The collaborator samples originated in the United States, Italy and Spain and spanned the acute and convalescent phases of COVID-19. The prospective study material was composed of cDNA or gDNA derived from T cells, B-cell-depleted T cells, or PBMCs. Deeply sampled blood TCRbeta repertoires from subjects exposed to, actively infected with, or recovered from COVID-19 were included in the dataset. The repertoires were released in a freely available public database intended as a resource for research on the immune response to SARS-CoV-2. The samples were drawn from two sources: the first 160 participants of the ongoing ImmuneRACE study, and 1,000 to 1,500 subjects contributed by 6 global collaborators. A de-identified subject ID, COVID-19 status, age in years and sex were almost always included in the sample metadata. Where available, HLA class I and class II types were obtained from metadata supplied by the sample provider rather than from assay-based typing.

V sheds 0 bases and J sheds 4 bases, leaving 25 bases between their ends. The germline V gene provides CDR1 MGHRA and CDR2 YSYEKL. The CDR3 starts with the cysteine, ends with the phenylalanine, and has 19 residues. Only the CDR3 region is kept as DNA, spanning 57 bases read in frame from base 1. Study-wide conclusions, independent of this receptor: Clinical and demographic metadata were provided uncurated, with the amount varying by source and participant.

With regard to this clone: What this receptor recognizes is not known. Base qualities are not recorded, but no much larger clone differs from it by a single base.

TCRbeta CDR3 regions were amplified from genomic DNA using the immunoSEQ Assay, a bias-controlled multiplex PCR. As for how the authors treated the data: Nucleated cell counts per sample were estimated from amplification of reference gene primers within the assay. To quantify the absolute abundance of each unique TCRbeta CDR3 rearrangement, sequence reads were collapsed and filtered. For each sample, productive Simpson clonality was calculated by taking the square root of Simpson's diversity index across productive rearrangements. What TCRdb holds here is the immuneACCESS table cut down to in-frame rearrangements. Part of the clones is not present; checked against another copy, under half of the missing clones reflect an unresolved V gene, and the others are unexplained. The DNA was the basis for D and trimming; V, J and clone size are from that table. The sample table lists some 80,000 clones, 70% to 80% of them with a count of one. Clones ranked in the top ten supply 5.4% of the sample.

Each collaborating institution followed its own protocols to collect whole blood in K2EDTA tubes. For TCRbeta analysis, collaborator samples were shipped as frozen whole blood, as isolated PBMCs, or as DNA extracted from either sample type. The receptor chain draws on TRBV4-1 and TRBJ2-7; no confident D gene assignment can be made. This receptor was identified in an elderly woman with active or convalescent COVID-19. Source material: peripheral blood. The CDR3 has the sequence CASSQDVSGFWPLDYEQYF. The nucleotide sequence is TGCGCCAGCAGCCAAGATGTTTCGGGTTTTTGGCCCCTAGATTACGAGCAGTACTTC.